Listed below are T cell receptor beta chains from one sample, sequenced in a study of PD-1 blockade in classical Hodgkin lymphoma. The protocol was immunoSEQ multiplex PCR, while the TCRdb copy is restricted to in-frame clones and leaves out a portion. The sample includes approximately 30,000 clones, around 72% seen only once; the top ten take 3.5% to 4.5%. The sequenced sample was peripheral blood mononuclear cells (PBMCs), obtained before the fourth cycle of nivolumab. The source of these receptors is a human donor with classical Hodgkin lymphoma. The CDR3 runs from the conserved cysteine through the conserved F or W. The D gene is left open where the match is weak. Clone size, where shown, is once, few, many, or a class for clones that have expanded.

j_call v_call d_call clone_size cdr3_nt cdr3_aa
TRBJ2-3 TRBV27 TRBD2 few TGTGCCAGCAGTTGGGGGGATTCGCGGGAGGGCCACCCTACGCAGTATTTT CASSWGDSREGHPTQYF
TRBJ2-7 TRBV5-1 NA NA TGCGCCAGCAGCTTGTTGGGGGACGGCTCCTACGAGCAGTACTTC CASSLLGDGSYEQYF
TRBJ2-7 TRBV9 TRBD2 NA TGTGCCAGCAGCTTGGGACTAGCGGGAGTTGAAGAGCAGTACTTC CASSLGLAGVEEQYF
TRBJ2-1 TRBV5-4 NA NA TGTGCCAGCAGCTTGGCAGCGGACAATGAGCAGTTCTTC CASSLAADNEQFF
TRBJ1-2 TRBV4-3 TRBD1 once TGCGCCAGCAGCCAAGGGGACAGGGGGAATGGCTACACCTTC CASSQGDRGNGYTF
TRBJ2-7 TRBV4-3 NA once TGCGCCAGCAGCCAAGAATGGTTGCGGGCTACAGGGCACGAGCAGTACTTC CASSQEWLRATGHEQYF
TRBJ1-2 TRBV28 TRBD1 NA TGTGCCAGCAGTTTAATAACCGGGACAGGGTACGGCTACACCTTC CASSLITGTGYGYTF
TRBJ1-2 TRBV28 NA NA TGTGCCAGCAGTTCAAACCGGGACCCCAAGGAGTTCGGCTATGGCTACACCTTC CASSSNRDPKEFGYGYTF
TRBJ2-3 TRBV10-1 TRBD2 NA TGCGCCAGCAGTGAGCCAAGCCTGCCGGGACTAGCGGGAGGGGCAGATACGCAGTATTTT CASSEPSLPGLAGGADTQYF
TRBJ2-3 TRBV5-1 NA NA TGCGCCAGCAGAGTCGGGACTAGCACAGATACGCAGTATTTT CASRVGTSTDTQYF
TRBJ2-7 TRBV18 TRBD2 NA TGTGCCAGCTCACCATTTGGGCTAGCGGGAGGCCGGTACGAGCAGTACTTC CASSPFGLAGGRYEQYF
TRBJ2-1 TRBV29-1 TRBD2 NA TGCAGCGCCGTCTCTATGACTAGCGGGGTGTACACCAATGAGCAGTTCTTC CSAVSMTSGVYTNEQFF
TRBJ1-5 TRBV7-8 NA NA TGTGCCAGCAGCTTGGCTGGGGGCACCAATCAGCCCCAGCATTTT CASSLAGGTNQPQHF
TRBJ2-7 TRBV5-4 NA NA TGTGCCAGCAGCTTGGGGGGGGGCACCACCTACGAGCAGTACTTC CASSLGGGTTYEQYF
TRBJ2-3 TRBV5-4 TRBD1 NA TGTGCCAGCAGCCCAGGGGGTGAGAGGGCAGATACGCAGTATTTT CASSPGGERADTQYF
TRBJ2-5 TRBV9 TRBD2 NA TGTGCCAGCAGCGTAGGACTAGCGGGAGATGTAAAGACCCAGTACTTC CASSVGLAGDVKTQYF
TRBJ2-7 TRBV19 NA NA TGTGCCAGTAGTATAGATATGGCATCCCGGGTACAGTACTTC CASSIDMASRVQYF
TRBJ2-2 TRBV5-6 NA NA TGTGCCAGCAGCTTGTTGGGCGGGGAGCTGTTTTTT CASSLLGGELFF
TRBJ1-5 TRBV4-2 TRBD1 NA TGTGCCAGCAGCCTTACAGGGGAGCACCAGCCCCAGCATTTT CASSLTGEHQPQHF
TRBJ2-5 TRBV5-1 NA NA TGCGCCAGCAGCTTGGAGACCGGGAAGGCACCCGGAGAGACCCAGTACTTC CASSLETGKAPGETQYF
TRBJ2-7 TRBV28 NA once TGTGCCAGCAGTTTCGACCAGTCATCCTACGAGCAGTACTTC CASSFDQSSYEQYF
TRBJ2-7 TRBV10-1 NA few TGCGCCAGCAGTGAGAGGGTGACAGCAGGATACGAGCAGTACTTC CASSERVTAGYEQYF
TRBJ2-2 TRBV6-5 NA few TGTGCCAGCAGTTACAAGGCCGCTATTACCGGGGAGCTGTTTTTT CASSYKAAITGELFF
TRBJ2-2 TRBV9 NA few TGTGCCAGCAGCGTCGGGAACACCGGGGAGCTGTTTTTT CASSVGNTGELFF
TRBJ2-7 TRBV2 NA NA TGTGCCAGCAGTGGTGGGGGCGCGTCAACCCACGAGCAGTACTTC CASSGGGASTHEQYF
TRBJ2-1 TRBV6-1 NA NA TGTGCCAGCAGTGAAGGGGGGGCCTCCTACAATGAGCAGTTCTTC CASSEGGASYNEQFF
TRBJ2-2 TRBV5-4 NA once TGTGCCAGCAGCTTTACCAGGGCGAACACCGGGGAGCTGTTTTTT CASSFTRANTGELFF
TRBJ2-1 TRBV7-2 NA NA TGTGCCAGCAGCTTACAGGGTAGCTCCTACAATGAGCAGTTCTTC CASSLQGSSYNEQFF
TRBJ1-6 TRBV5-6 NA NA TGTGCCAGCAGCTTGGAAAGGGTTAAGAATTCACCCCTCCACTTT CASSLERVKNSPLHF
TRBJ2-1 TRBV6-6 NA NA TGTGCCAGCAGTTCTAATTGGAAGGAGCAGTTCTTC CASSSNWKEQFF
TRBJ1-1 TRBV2 NA NA TGTGCCAGCAGTGAGTTGGCCACTGAAGCTTTCTTT CASSELATEAFF
TRBJ1-2 TRBV4-2 NA NA TGTGCCAGCAGCCGGGACGGATTTAACTATGGCTACACCTTC CASSRDGFNYGYTF
TRBJ1-5 TRBV12-5 TRBD1 few TGTGCTAGTGGTGGGACAGGGCGAAGCAATCAGCCCCAGCATTTT CASGGTGRSNQPQHF
TRBJ2-5 TRBV28 NA NA TGTGCCAGCAGTTTGGTGACATATCAAGAGACCCAGTACTTC CASSLVTYQETQYF
TRBJ2-1 TRBV27 TRBD2 NA TGTGCCAGCAGTTTCACTAGCGGCTCCTACAATGAGCAGTTCTTC CASSFTSGSYNEQFF
TRBJ2-7 TRBV19 TRBD1 few TGTGCCAGTAGTATAGTCATAGGGGGCCTCAACGAGCAGTACTTC CASSIVIGGLNEQYF
TRBJ2-1 TRBV4-2 NA few TGTGCCAGCAGCCTCCGGGACTCCCAGCAGTTCTTC CASSLRDSQQFF
TRBJ1-5 TRBV18 NA NA TGTGCCAGCTCACCGAACGGGGGGAGCAATCAGCCCCAGCATTTT CASSPNGGSNQPQHF
TRBJ2-5 TRBV7-8 NA NA TGTGCCAGCAGCGGGAGATGGAGAGAGACCCAGTACTTC CASSGRWRETQYF
TRBJ2-1 TRBV11-2 NA NA TGTGCCAGCAGCTTTTGGCACCCGGGAAGGTCCTACAATGAGCAGTTCTTC CASSFWHPGRSYNEQFF
TRBJ1-2 TRBV27 NA NA TGTGCCAGCAGTTTATTGTCAGGGGCCCTTAACTATGGCTACACCTTC CASSLLSGALNYGYTF
TRBJ2-1 TRBV5-1 TRBD1 NA TGCGCCAGCACAGGGGGACAAGGGTCCTACAATGAGCAGTTCTTC CASTGGQGSYNEQFF
TRBJ1-1 TRBV28 NA NA TGTGCCAGCAGTTTATACTTCGTGAGTGTCACTGAAGCTTTCTTT CASSLYFVSVTEAFF
TRBJ2-7 TRBV5-1 NA NA TGCGCCAGCAGCCGGGAGACAGGGACGTCTCTCGAGCAGTACTTC CASSRETGTSLEQYF
TRBJ1-5 TRBV6-1 NA NA TGTGCCAGCAGTGAATTAGGCTACGACAATCAGCCCCAGCATTTT CASSELGYDNQPQHF
TRBJ2-4 TRBV6-5 TRBD2 NA TGTGCCGGCGGGAGGGGAACCAAAAACATTCAGTACTTC CAGGRGTKNIQYF
TRBJ2-7 TRBV7-9 NA NA TGTGCCAGCGGGGCTGGGCAGGGCTACCCCTACGAGCAGTACTTC CASGAGQGYPYEQYF
TRBJ2-5 TRBV4-1 NA NA TGCGCCAGCAGCCGGCCCCAACCGACGGGGGAGACCCAGTACTTC CASSRPQPTGETQYF
TRBJ1-1 TRBV28 NA NA TGTGCCAGCAGTTCCGCTCCCGGGACTACAAGAGGTGAAGCTTTCTTT CASSSAPGTTRGEAFF
TRBJ2-5 TRBV5-6 TRBD2 once TGTGCCAGCAGCTCCAGGGAGGGGTGGGAGACCCAGTACTTC CASSSREGWETQYF
TRBJ1-6 TRBV7-9 NA few TGTGCCAGCAGGCGACAGAATCGTTCACCCCTCCACTTT CASRRQNRSPLHF
TRBJ2-1 TRBV27 NA NA TGTGCCAGCAGTTTAATAGGGGGCAATGAGCAGTTCTTC CASSLIGGNEQFF
TRBJ2-3 TRBV6-1 NA once TGTGCCAGCAGTGAATCGAACTGGGGCCTTAGCACAGATACGCAGTATTTT CASSESNWGLSTDTQYF
TRBJ2-5 TRBV18 TRBD1 NA TGTGCCAGCTCCCTACAGGGGGCTAGCGGCAAAGAGACCCAGTACTTC CASSLQGASGKETQYF
TRBJ1-2 TRBV29-1 NA few TGCAGCGCCTCGGGTGGGTGGCGTGGCTACACCTTC CSASGGWRGYTF
TRBJ2-1 TRBV5-1 NA NA TGCGCCAGCAGCTTAAACAGGGACAATGAGCAGTTCTTC CASSLNRDNEQFF
TRBJ2-1 TRBV5-8 TRBD2 NA TGTGCCAGCAGTATAGAGCGGGGGGGCTTTGGGGATGAGCAGTTCTTC CASSIERGGFGDEQFF